This T cell receptor (beta chain) was recovered during a study of vaccination and CD4 T cells after COVID-19. Notes on the study in general: Median counts of SARS-CoV-2-reactive clonotypes increased from roughly 21 to 40; this difference was not significant.

There are a few counts of this clonotype. Its antigen remains unidentified. The V end was cut by 2 bases, the J end by 2 bases, with 14 bases between. Germline CDR1 is SGHDT and CDR2 is YYEEEE. The CDR3 contains 15 residues. Time point reported: late sampling 161 to 241 days after vaccination in three convalescent patients. TCRdb re-called the PCR reads through MiXCR, storing one row per CDR3 protein. The data contain about 33,000 distinct CDR3 sequences, 36% of them singletons. The chain combines TRBV5-6 with TRBJ2-7; a weak D match, TRBD1 (6 bases). The TCR comes from a human donor who had recovered from COVID-19. Sequencing used CD4+ T cells from blood, obtained about 7 months after SARS-CoV-2 vaccination. The CDR3 DNA reads as TGTGCCAGCAGCTTACCCCCGGGACAAACCTACGAGCAGTACTTC. Translated, it gives CASSLPPGQTYEQYF.